This TCR beta chain was identified during a study of blood T cell repertoires in COVID-19. The wider study: From T cells, B-cell-depleted T cells, or PBMCs came the material, which was cDNA or gDNA.

Trimming removed 0 bases from V and 4 bases from J; junction bases left unmatched: 3. The CDR3 totals 16 residues. CDR1 is MGHRA and CDR2 is YSYEKL in the germline V gene. Profiled with immunoSEQ multiplex PCR; TCRdb holds only in-frame clones, not every one. The sample includes some 180,000 clones, about 88% of them seen just once. Sequenced sample: peripheral blood. The chain uses TRBV4-1 and TRBJ2-1, with TRBD2 matching 10 bases. This clonotype was obtained from a man in his forties with active or convalescent COVID-19. The CDR3 DNA sequence: TGCGCCAGCAGCCAAGAGCCTAGCGGGGGTTACAATGAGCAGTTCTTC. Residues: CASSQEPSGGYNEQFF.